The 21 T cell receptor beta chains presented below share a single source sample, sequenced in a study of cytomegalovirus exposure and HLA in healthy donors. Researchers ran the PCR with 60 Vbeta and 13 Jbeta primers. This table comes from immunoSEQ multiplex PCR, and its TCRdb copy is limited to in-frame clones, with some not included. The table records about 55,000 clones, over 55% of them present only once. The sequenced sample consisted of PBMCs. The receptors come from a man in his forties or fifties in good health and CMV-seropositive.

The CDR3 spells CASSDQLAGQETQYF. In nucleotides, the CDR3 is TGTGCCAGCAGTGATCAACTAGCGGGGCAAGAGACCCAGTACTTC. The rearrangement links TRBV2 to TRBJ2-5; TRBD2 aligns across 10 bases. Trimming removed 3 bases from V and 2 bases from J; junction bases left unmatched: 3. This CDR3 has 15 amino acids. Germline V CDR1 and CDR2: SNHLY, FYNNEI.

The J gene is TRBJ2-2, the V gene TRBV6-1; D call uncertain. V was cut by 10 bases and J by 4 bases, with 16 bases left in between. The CDR3 length is 14 residues. Germline V lookup: CDR1 MNHNS, CDR2 SASEGT. CDR3 protein: CATLQVLGTGELFF. Here the CDR3 DNA reads TGTGCCACCCTTCAGGTGCTGGGCACCGGGGAGCTGTTTTTT.

This chain connects TRBV10-3 to TRBJ1-2; a weak D match, TRBD1 (5 bases). The CDR3 covers 14 residues. From germline, CDR1 is ENHRY and CDR2 SYGVKD. The ends were cut back, 0 bases at V and 2 bases at J, with 7 bases in the middle. The CDR3 region is CAISESGGNYGYTF. The CDR3 DNA is TGTGCCATCAGTGAGTCGGGGGGGAACTATGGCTACACCTTC.

V is TRBV18 and J is TRBJ1-1; 8 bases are shared with TRBD1. The V segment lost 4 bases and the J segment 1 base; nucleotides outside the gene matches: 2. Germline values: CDR1 KGHSH, CDR2 LQKENI. The CDR3 runs to 14 residues. This CDR3 reads CASSRDRKNTEAFF. Written as DNA, the CDR3 is TGTGCCAGCTCACGGGACAGGAAGAACACTGAAGCTTTCTTT.

The rearrangement links TRBV6-1 to TRBJ1-1, with a weak D call TRBD1 (6 bases). Germline values: CDR1 MNHNS, CDR2 SASEGT. The CDR3 spans 14 residues. V shed 4 bases and J shed 0 bases, with 9 bases lying between them. The CDR3 DNA reads TGTGCCAGCAGTGCCGGACAGATGAACACTGAAGCTTTCTTT. It translates to CASSAGQMNTEAFF.

The V gene is TRBV12-5, the J gene TRBJ1-5, with a weak D call TRBD1 (5 bases). Germline CDR1 and CDR2: LGHNT and FRNRAP. The CDR3 runs to 15 residues. V was clipped by 5 bases and J by 1 base, with 12 bases between them. The CDR3: CASGKEGLSNQPQHF. For the CDR3, the DNA is TGTGCTAGTGGTAAGGAGGGGTTAAGCAATCAGCCCCAGCATTTT.

V is TRBV7-6 and J is TRBJ2-1, with a possible D match to TRBD2 (5 bases). The V gene lost 3 bases and the J gene lost 0 bases, with 9 bases spanning the gap. Germline loops: CDR1 SGHVS, CDR2 FNYEAQ. The CDR3 sequence is 15 residues long. CDR3 coding DNA: TGTGCCAGCAGCTTTGAGCGGAGCTCCTACAATGAGCAGTTCTTC. Amino acid sequence: CASSFERSSYNEQFF.

The genes are TRBV14 and TRBJ2-3; 8 nucleotides agree with TRBD1. V shed 4 bases and J 9 bases; nucleotides not matched to a gene: 6. Germline lookup yields CDR1 SGHDN and CDR2 FVKESK. This CDR3 spans 13 amino acids. The CDR3 DNA follows: TGTGCCAGCAGCCGCCGACAGGGGCCAACGCAGTATTTT. It translates to CASSRRQGPTQYF.

There are a few counts of this clone. The chain joins TRBV11-2 to TRBJ2-7; 12 nucleotides agree with TRBD2. The CDR3 totals 15 residues. CDR1 is SGHAT and CDR2 is FQNNGV in the germline V gene. J was trimmed by 3 bases and V by 3 bases; bases with no gene match: 3. CDR3 in amino acids: CASSLTSGGLYEQYF. The CDR3 nucleotides are TGTGCCAGCAGCTTGACTAGCGGGGGCCTCTACGAGCAGTACTTC.

In this sample, this clone turned up a few times. The chain uses TRBV7-9 and TRBJ1-1; no firm D call. Germline CDR1 reads SEHNR; CDR2 reads FQNEAQ (reference sequence). The CDR3 spans 15 residues. The ends were cut back, 1 base at V and 6 bases at J, with 15 bases in the middle. The CDR3 loop is CASSLGIGEGAEAFF. The CDR3 region has the DNA TGTGCCAGCAGCTTAGGGATCGGGGAGGGCGCTGAAGCTTTCTTT.

The chain employs TRBV5-4 and TRBJ1-5, with D possibly TRBD1 on 5 matching bases. Germline CDR1 SGHNT, CDR2 YYREEE (reference sequence). V gave up 0 bases and J gave up 5 bases, with 18 bases separating them. The CDR3 is 17 residues long. CDR3 bases: TGTGCCAGCAGCTTGGCTCTGTCGTCAGGGCGCGATCAGCCCCAGCATTTT. Protein sequence: CASSLALSSGRDQPQHF.

This chain connects TRBV29-1 to TRBJ2-3; 11 bases match TRBD2. The CDR3 is made up of 18 amino acids. The V gene end was trimmed by 1 base and the J gene end by 1 base; junction bases not matched to a gene: 10. Germline CDR1 SQVTM, CDR2 ANQGSEA. The CDR3 DNA reads as TGCAGCGTTGAAGGACTAGCGGGACCCAGGATCGGCACAGATACGCAGTATTTT. Protein product: CSVEGLAGPRIGTDTQYF.

A few counts support this clone. This chain links TRBV5-1 with TRBJ1-1, with D hard to call. The CDR3 consists of 13 residues. Germline assignment: CDR1 SGHRS and CDR2 YFSETQ. V was trimmed by 2 bases and J by 5 bases, leaving 10 bases between them. CDR3 region: CASSFEGRTEAFF. CDR3 coding DNA: TGCGCCAGCAGCTTCGAGGGTAGAACTGAAGCTTTCTTT.

The chain links TRBV5-1 to TRBJ2-3; the match to TRBD2 covers 8 bases. Germline V gene lookup returns CDR1 SGHRS and CDR2 YFSETQ. J lost 1 base, V lost 1 base, and 8 bases had no gene match. The CDR3 is made up of 17 amino acids. In DNA, the CDR3 is TGCGCCAGCAGCTTGTCCAGCGGGGGCGGCCGCACAGATACGCAGTATTTT. Its protein product is CASSLSSGGGRTDTQYF.

V gene TRBV19 combines with J gene TRBJ2-2, with a tentative D call TRBD1 (6 bases). CDR3 length: 16 residues. The germline V and J ends were trimmed by 5 bases and 0 bases, with 13 bases remaining between them. Germline V gene sequence: CDR1 LNHDA, CDR2 SQIVND (reference sequence). CDR3: CASSQGTLTNTGELFF. CDR3 DNA: TGTGCCAGTAGTCAGGGGACCCTAACGAACACCGGGGAGCTGTTTTTT.

The table lists this clone with a count of one. V is TRBV5-8 and J is TRBJ1-2; 7 positions agree with TRBD1. CDR1 and CDR2 (germline): SGHTS, YDEGEE. The CDR3 spans 13 residues. V was pared by 4 bases and J by 7 bases, with 7 bases of the junction left unmatched. The chain's CDR3 is CASSGGQGGGYTF. The CDR3 bases are TGTGCCAGCAGCGGGGGCCAGGGGGGTGGCTACACCTTC.

As concerns this clone: Germline and junction disagree at one end, which may indicate a read error. This sequence joins TRBV2 and TRBJ1-1, with a possible D match to TRBD1 (6 bases). Per the germline V gene, CDR1 is SNHLY and CDR2 is FYNNEI. This CDR3 is 12 amino acids long. This CDR3 reads CASSETGRPVRF. For the CDR3, the DNA is TGTGCCAGCAGTGAGACAGGTAGGCCAGTGAGGTTT.

This clone came up once. The genes are TRBV5-1 and TRBJ1-2, with D perhaps TRBD1 (6 bases). The CDR3 is 16 residues long. Trimming shortened V by 4 bases and J by 0 bases, and 16 bases separated the two germline ends. CDR1 SGHRS and CDR2 YFSETQ come from the germline V gene. The CDR3 bases are TGCGCCAGCAGCACAGGGACCGCGACTTCTAACTATGGCTACACCTTC. Protein sequence: CASSTGTATSNYGYTF.

The V gene is TRBV4-2, the J gene TRBJ2-2; D is possibly TRBD2 (5 bases). This CDR3 spans 14 amino acids. Looked up from germline, CDR1 is LGHNA and CDR2 is YNFKEQ. Trimming took 0 bases from V and 5 from J, leaving 7 bases between them. The CDR3 region has the DNA TGTGCCAGCAGCCAAGAGGGAGCGACCGGGGAGCTGTTTTTT. As protein: CASSQEGATGELFF.

This clone was seen a handful of times. V gene TRBV4-1 combines with J gene TRBJ2-1, with 10 bases lining up with TRBD2. CDR3 length equals 15 residues. Trimming at V came to 5 bases and at J to 7 bases, leaving 8 bases not matched to a gene. In germline, CDR1 is MGHRA, CDR2 YSYEKL. The CDR3 region has the DNA TGCGCCAGCAGCACCCTAGCGGGGGAGTCTAATGAGCAGTTCTTC. Its translation is CASSTLAGESNEQFF.

This clone was detected a few times. V and J are TRBV10-2 and TRBJ2-5; D is unclear. Trimming shortened V by 2 bases and J by 5 bases, and 12 bases separated the two germline ends. The CDR3 contains 14 residues. The germline CDR1 and CDR2 sequences are WSHSY and SAAADI. The CDR3 DNA sequence: TGCGCCAGCAGTGAGCCCCGGTATCGGGAGACCCAGTACTTC. This codes for CASSEPRYRETQYF.